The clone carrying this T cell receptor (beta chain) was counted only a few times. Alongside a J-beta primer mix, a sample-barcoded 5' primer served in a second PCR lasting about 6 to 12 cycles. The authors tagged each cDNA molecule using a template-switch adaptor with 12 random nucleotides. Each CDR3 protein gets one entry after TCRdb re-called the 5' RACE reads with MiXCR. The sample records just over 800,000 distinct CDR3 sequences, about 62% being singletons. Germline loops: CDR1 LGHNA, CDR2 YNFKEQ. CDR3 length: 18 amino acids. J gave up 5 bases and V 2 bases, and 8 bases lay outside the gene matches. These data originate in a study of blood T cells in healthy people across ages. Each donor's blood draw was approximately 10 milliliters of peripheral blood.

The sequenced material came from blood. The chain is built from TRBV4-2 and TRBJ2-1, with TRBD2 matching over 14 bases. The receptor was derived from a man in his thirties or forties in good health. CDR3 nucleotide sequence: TGTGCCAGCAGCCAAAGACTAGCGGGGGGGGATCTAAACAATGAGCAGTTCTTC. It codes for CASSQRLAGGDLNNEQFF.